The 24 T cell receptor beta chains in this list originate from one sample, sequenced in a study of long-term antiretroviral therapy in people with HIV. The assay used was immunoSEQ (version v3.0), run at survey level. Method: immunoSEQ multiplex PCR; TCRdb's copy keeps in-frame clones and lacks some. The sample shows 24,000 or so clones, roughly 85% of them seen only once. This specimen consisted of unsorted PBMCs, obtained 1.2 years after starting antiretroviral therapy. The receptors originated from a woman in her thirties or forties with HIV.

The chain joins TRBV19 to TRBJ2-7, with TRBD2 identical over 9 bases. Germline lookup yields CDR1 LNHDA and CDR2 SQIVND (reference sequence). J gave up 3 bases and V 3 bases, and 3 bases lay outside the gene matches. CDR3 length equals 14 residues. CDR3 region: CASSIGRGGYEQYF. The CDR3 region has the DNA TGTGCCAGTAGTATTGGGCGGGGGGGCTACGAGCAGTACTTC.

This sequence joins TRBV11-2 and TRBJ2-7; the match to TRBD2 covers 9 bases. In germline, CDR1 is SGHAT, CDR2 FQNNGV. Trimming cost V 5 bases and J 2 bases; bases outside gene matches: 4. The CDR3 has 14 amino acids. For the CDR3, the DNA is TGTGCCAGCAGCGCTGCTAGCGGGGCCTACGAGCAGTACTTC. It specifies CASSAASGAYEQYF.

The gene calls are TRBV5-4 and TRBJ2-5, with 8 bases matching TRBD2. The CDR3 spans 15 residues. After removal of 2 bases from V and 1 base from J, the junction contained 4 bases not matched to a gene. CDR1 SGHNT and CDR2 YYREEE come from the germline V gene (reference sequence). CDR3 nucleotide sequence: TGTGCCAGCAGCTTACCTAGCGGGCGCCAAGAGACCCAGTACTTC. It encodes CASSLPSGRQETQYF.

The genes are TRBV13 and TRBJ2-5, with D perhaps matching TRBD1 or TRBD2 (5 bases each). Trimming stripped 4 bases from V and 5 bases from J, with 14 bases between. Germline values: CDR1 PRHDT, CDR2 FYEKMQ (reference sequence). The CDR3 consists of 14 residues. CDR3 DNA sequence: TGTGCCAGCAGCTCCCGGGACCCCTGGGAGACCCAGTACTTC. It codes for CASSSRDPWETQYF. The full variable domain, completed using reference TRBV13 and TRBJ2-5, is AAGVIQSPRHLIKEKRETATLKCYPIPRHDTVYWYQQGPGQDPQFLISFYEKMQSDKGSIPDRFSAQQFSDYHSELNMSSLELGDSALYFCASSSRDPWETQYFGPGTRLLVL.

This clone was seen only a few times. V gene TRBV4-2 combines with J gene TRBJ1-6; perhaps TRBD1 as D (5 bases). Trimming stripped 0 bases from V and 10 bases from J, with 19 bases between. The germline V gene encodes CDR1 LGHNA and CDR2 YNFKEQ. The CDR3 length is 17 residues. CDR3 DNA: TGTGCCAGCAGCCAAGATCCAGACAGCTCGTTGGGATCACCCCTCCACTTT. Residues: CASSQDPDSSLGSPLHF.

The rearrangement uses TRBV9 and TRBJ1-2; 9 bases map to TRBD1. The CDR3 length is 14 residues. Germline CDR1 and CDR2: SGDLS and YYNGEE. J lost 2 bases, V lost 7 bases, and 6 bases had no gene match. CDR3 nucleotide sequence: TGTGCCAGCGAAAAGGGACAGGGAAACTATGGCTACACCTTC. Amino acids: CASEKGQGNYGYTF.

J is TRBJ2-2 and V is TRBV10-3, with D perhaps matching TRBD2 (6 bases). The CDR3 is made up of 16 amino acids. Trimming left V 3 bases short and J 4 bases short, with 15 bases between. Germline lookup yields CDR1 ENHRY and CDR2 SYGVKD. This chain's CDR3 is CAISDGSLVGTGELFF. The CDR3 DNA is TGTGCCATCAGTGACGGGAGCCTCGTGGGCACCGGGGAGCTGTTTTTT.

The rearrangement links TRBV18 to TRBJ2-7; 8 positions match TRBD2. Unmatched junction bases numbered 8, after V lost 5 bases and J lost 5 bases. Germline CDR1 reads KGHSH; CDR2 reads LQKENI. This CDR3 has 14 residues. Here the CDR3 DNA reads TGTGCCAGCTCAACGGCGGGGGGCCTTCACGAGCAGTACTTC. Its translation: CASSTAGGLHEQYF.

A few counts support this clone. The chain combines TRBV4-2 with TRBJ2-7, with a weak D call TRBD1 (6 bases). The CDR3 runs to 12 residues. V was pared by 5 bases and J by 4 bases, with 9 bases between. Germline V gives CDR1 LGHNA, CDR2 YNFKEQ. The CDR3 reads CASSTDSYEQYF. In nucleotides, the CDR3 is TGTGCCAGCAGCACGGACAGTTACGAGCAGTACTTC.

This clone was counted between two and nine times. The chain uses TRBV7-9 and TRBJ1-1, with 7 positions matching TRBD1. CDR3 length equals 14 residues. V was pared by 5 bases and J by 2 bases, with 5 bases of the junction left unmatched. Looked up from germline, CDR1 is SEHNR and CDR2 is FQNEAQ (reference sequence). The CDR3 DNA reads as TGTGCCAGCAGCCCCCGGGACAGCAACACTGAAGCTTTCTTT. Residues: CASSPRDSNTEAFF. The whole variable domain, filled in from reference TRBV7-9 and TRBJ1-1, reads DTGVSQNPRHKITKRGQNVTFRCDPISEHNRLYWYRQTLGQGPEFLTYFQNEAQLEKSRLLSDRFSAERPKGSFSTLEIQRTEQGDSAMYLCASSPRDSNTEAFFGQGTRLTVV.

The V call is TRBV19, the J call TRBJ1-2, with a weak D call TRBD1 (6 bases). From germline, CDR1 is LNHDA and CDR2 SQIVND (reference sequence). There are 13 residues in the CDR3. The ends were cut back, 6 bases at V and 5 bases at J, with 13 bases in the middle. The DNA for the CDR3 is TGTGCCAGTAGCCCGAACAGGGTGTATGGCTACACCTTC. It is translated as CASSPNRVYGYTF. The whole variable domain, remainder taken from reference TRBV19 and TRBJ1-2, is DGGITQSPKYLFRKEGQNVTLSCEQNLNHDAMYWYRQDPGQGLRLIYYSQIVNDFQKGDIAEGYSVSREKKESFPLTVTSAQKNPTAFYLCASSPNRVYGYTFGSGTRLTVV.

V is TRBV14 and J is TRBJ1-1; D gene unclear. The germline V and J ends were trimmed by 1 base and 3 bases, with 12 bases remaining between them. The germline gives CDR1 SGHDN, CDR2 FVKESK. This CDR3 is 15 amino acids long. The CDR3 region is CASSQGDRGHTEAFF. CDR3 coding DNA: TGTGCCAGCAGCCAAGGTGATCGGGGTCACACTGAAGCTTTCTTT.

The CDR3 reads CASSLSGWASQPQHF. In DNA, the CDR3 is TGTGCCAGCAGCTTGTCGGGCTGGGCATCGCAGCCCCAGCATTTT. This chain links TRBV5-5 with TRBJ1-5; D gene unclear. There are 15 residues in the CDR3. The germline V gene has CDR1 SGHKS and CDR2 YYEKEE (reference sequence). The V and J ends lost 1 base and 7 bases respectively, with 15 bases between them.

The chain couples TRBV4-1 to TRBJ1-4; no clear D gene. CDR1 is MGHRA and CDR2 is YSYEKL in the germline V gene. V was cut by 0 bases and J by 3 bases, with 8 bases left in between. The CDR3 is made up of 15 amino acids. CDR3 amino acids: CASSQEWAPNEKLFF. The DNA of the CDR3 is TGCGCCAGCAGCCAAGAATGGGCCCCTAATGAAAAACTGTTTTTT.

The CDR3 region is CASSLARQETQYF. The CDR3 DNA is TGTGCCAGCAGCTTGGCTCGCCAAGAGACCCAGTACTTC. The V call is TRBV5-4, the J call TRBJ2-5; D not certain. V lost 0 bases, J lost 1 base, and 4 bases lay in between. The CDR3 contains 13 residues. Looked up from germline, CDR1 is SGHNT and CDR2 is YYREEE (reference sequence).

As DNA, the CDR3 is TGCAGCGGCTACCAGGAGAATGAGCAGTTCTTC. This gives the protein CSGYQENEQFF. This chain connects TRBV29-1 to TRBJ2-1; D is ambiguous. Germline CDR1 reads SQVTM; CDR2 reads ANQGSEA. The CDR3 covers 11 residues. Trimming stripped 7 bases from V and 7 bases from J, with 11 bases between.

The rearrangement uses TRBV6-1 and TRBJ1-4; perhaps TRBD1 as D (6 bases). The CDR3 is 19 amino acids. V was clipped by 0 bases and J by 7 bases, with 24 bases between them. Germline V gives CDR1 MNHNS, CDR2 SASEGT. The CDR3 sequence is CASSEALGGGGGRGEKLFF. The CDR3 DNA reads TGTGCCAGCAGTGAAGCGCTCGGAGGGGGAGGGGGAAGGGGTGAAAAACTGTTTTTT.

This clone was recorded a few times. The chain combines TRBV5-6 with TRBJ2-7; 7 nucleotides match TRBD1. Trimming cost V 5 bases and J 6 bases; bases outside gene matches: 8. The germline CDR1 and CDR2 sequences are SGHDT and YYEEEE. The CDR3 runs to 13 residues. The CDR3 coding sequence is TGTGCCAGCAGTGTGAGACAGGGACCCGAGCAGTACTTC. Translated, it gives CASSVRQGPEQYF.

This chain joins TRBV19 and TRBJ1-2; 7 bases match TRBD1. V was clipped by 5 bases and J by 6 bases; unmatched bases: 9. Germline-derived CDR1 and CDR2 are LNHDA and SQIVND (reference sequence). This CDR3 has 14 amino acids. The CDR3 bases are TGTGCCAGTAGTCAGCTACAGGGGTCCCATGGCTACACCTTC. This translates into CASSQLQGSHGYTF.

The genes are TRBV27 and TRBJ1-2, with 7 bases matching TRBD1. This CDR3 contains 13 residues. CDR1 is MNHEY, CDR2 SMNVEV, per germline (reference sequence). Germline trimming cut 5 bases from V and 8 bases from J; bases unmatched to any gene: 8. The CDR3 nucleotides read TGTGCCAGCAGTCCCGGGACAGTGAAGGGCTACACCTTC. It translates to CASSPGTVKGYTF.

The chain couples TRBV19 to TRBJ2-2; D may be TRBD1 or TRBD2 (6 bases each). The ends were cut back, 2 bases at V and 6 bases at J, with 13 bases in the middle. CDR3 size: 15 residues. From germline, CDR1 is LNHDA and CDR2 SQIVND (reference sequence). CDR3 DNA sequence: TGTGCCAGTAGTATACAGGGGCCGGGGGCCGGGGAGCTGTTTTTT. Protein sequence: CASSIQGPGAGELFF.

The chain recombines TRBV4-1 with TRBJ1-4; D gene uncertain. V shed 4 bases and J shed 0 bases, with 12 bases lying between them. The germline CDR1 and CDR2 sequences are MGHRA and YSYEKL. This CDR3 spans 16 amino acids. This CDR3 reads CASSPQPHATNEKLFF. In nucleotides, the CDR3 is TGCGCCAGCAGCCCCCAACCGCATGCAACTAATGAAAAACTGTTTTTT.

The V and J genes are TRBV12-5 and TRBJ2-1; 7 nucleotides align to TRBD2. Germline lookup yields CDR1 LGHNT and CDR2 FRNRAP. The CDR3 spans 17 residues. After removal of 1 base from V and 0 bases from J, the junction contained 6 bases not matched to a gene. CDR3 protein: CASGLALREGSYNEQFF. CDR3 in DNA: TGTGCTAGTGGTTTGGCCCTCAGGGAGGGCTCCTACAATGAGCAGTTCTTC.

CDR3 amino acids: CASSLWGSNQETQYF. The CDR3, as DNA: TGTGCCAGCAGCTTGTGGGGCAGCAACCAAGAGACCCAGTACTTC. The chain recombines TRBV5-4 with TRBJ2-5, with D possibly being TRBD1 (5 bases). CDR1 is SGHNT and CDR2 is YYREEE in the germline V gene (reference sequence). The CDR3 runs 15 residues. The V end lost 1 base, the J end lost 0 bases, and 10 bases lay between the germline ends.